The rows below give T cell receptor beta chains drawn from one sample of a study of molecular identifiers for immune sequencing clone quantification. MiXCR was run by TCRdb on the PCR reads, yielding one entry per CDR3 protein. The sample has 490,000 or so distinct CDR3 sequences, 25% seen once. Sequencing was carried out using naive CD8+ T cells from blood, with Jurkat cell RNA spiked in. The receptors here all came from a human donor in good health. Some libraries in this study had Jurkat cell RNA spiked in. Both conserved end residues are part of each CDR3. Fields, in order: V gene, clone size, J gene, D gene, CDR3 protein, CDR3 DNA. The D gene is left open where the match is weak. Only some rows state a clone size, as once, few, many or a class for expanded clones.

>TRBV4-3|.|TRBJ1-5|.
CASSQDWQDNQPQHF
TGCGCCAGCAGCCAAGATTGGCAGGACAATCAGCCCCAGCATTTT
>TRBV11-1|.|TRBJ2-7|TRBD1
CASSPRQGIVDEQYF
TGTGCCAGCAGCCCCAGACAGGGGATCGTTGACGAGCAGTACTTC
>TRBV4-3|.|TRBJ2-7|.
CASSQFKSYEQYF
TGCGCCAGCAGCCAATTCAAGTCCTACGAGCAGTACTTC
>TRBV4-2|.|TRBJ2-5|.
CASSQGLGTQYF
TGTGCCAGCAGCCAAGGATTGGGGACCCAGTACTTC
>TRBV13|few|TRBJ1-6|.
CASSPSDRFGNSPLHF
TGTGCCAGCAGCCCATCCGACAGGTTTGGTAATTCACCCCTCCACTTT
>TRBV6-5|.|TRBJ1-4|TRBD1
CASSSGTQGGGKLFF
TGTGCCAGCAGTTCCGGTACACAGGGGGGTGGAAAACTGTTTTTT
>TRBV12-3/TRBV12-4|few|TRBJ2-7|.
CASSSQSNPYEQYF
TGTGCCAGCAGTTCACAATCGAACCCCTACGAGCAGTACTTC
>TRBV2|many|TRBJ1-5|.
CASSEGWQGSNQPQHF
TGTGCCAGCAGTGAAGGGTGGCAGGGGTCCAATCAGCCCCAGCATTTT
>TRBV30|.|TRBJ1-2|.
CAWRGPYYGYTF
TGTGCCTGGAGGGGCCCGTACTATGGCTACACCTTC
>TRBV20-1|many|TRBJ1-5|TRBD1
CSASTGGQPQHF
TGCAGTGCTTCGACAGGGGGACAGCCCCAGCATTTT
>TRBV5-4|.|TRBJ1-6|TRBD1
CASSPPGQSSPLHF
TGTGCCAGCAGCCCTCCGGGACAGAGCTCACCCCTCCACTTT
>TRBV4-3|few|TRBJ1-2|.
CASSQDRGGTGYTF
TGCGCCAGCAGCCAAGATCGTGGGGGAACTGGCTACACCTTC
>TRBV5-6|many|TRBJ1-1|.
CASSFGANTEAFF
TGTGCCAGCAGCTTTGGAGCGAACACTGAAGCTTTCTTT
>TRBV4-2|many|TRBJ2-7|TRBD1
CASSLRTGGLDSYEQYF
TGTGCCAGCAGCCTCAGGACAGGCGGACTGGACTCCTACGAGCAGTACTTC
>TRBV20-1|.|TRBJ2-7|.
CSARSSGTYDQYF
TGCAGTGCTAGATCGAGCGGAACCTACGACCAGTACTTC
>TRBV9|.|TRBJ1-6|.
CASSGGEGFRNSPLHF
TGTGCCAGCAGCGGCGGAGAGGGATTTCGCAATTCACCCCTCCACTTT
>TRBV7-9|few|TRBJ2-3|TRBD1
CASSGWGQGAQDTQYF
TGTGCCAGCAGCGGCTGGGGACAGGGGGCGCAAGATACGCAGTATTTT
>TRBV9|once|TRBJ1-1|.
CASSVGGGTEALF
.
>TRBV2|few|TRBJ1-1|.
CASSWVPSLNTEAFF
TGTGCCAGCAGTTGGGTCCCTTCTCTTAACACTGAAGCTTTCTTT
>TRBV7-9|.|TRBJ2-1|.
CASSPPLTEQFF
TGTGCCAGCAGCCCTCCCCTGACGGAGCAGTTCTTC
>TRBV5-1|many|TRBJ2-7|TRBD2
CASSLFPSGSYEQYF
TGCGCCAGCAGCTTGTTCCCTAGCGGGAGTTACGAGCAGTACTTC
>TRBV29-1|many|TRBJ2-7|TRBD1
CSVTPCRQGKYF
TGCAGCGTCACCCCTTGCCGACAGGGAAAGTACTTC
>TRBV20-1|.|TRBJ2-3|TRBD1
CSASGTGDTSTDTLYF
TGCAGTGCTAGTGGGACAGGAGACACTAGCACAGATACGCTGTATTTT
>TRBV4-1|.|TRBJ1-1|.
CASSQEGRGEAFF
TGCGCCAGCAGCCAAGAAGGTAGGGGTGAAGCTTTCTTT
>TRBV5-6|few|TRBJ1-4|TRBD1
CASSLSGGDRDQEKLFF
TGTGCCAGCAGCTTGTCTGGGGGTGACAGGGATCAGGAAAAACTGTTTTTT
>TRBV5-6|few|TRBJ1-2|.
CASSLFGAGSGYTF
TGTGCCAGCAGCTTGTTCGGCGCAGGGTCCGGCTACACCTTC
>TRBV2|.|TRBJ2-5|TRBD2
CASRTSGAQETQYF
TGTGCCAGCAGAACTAGCGGTGCCCAAGAGACCCAGTACTTC
>TRBV6-2/TRBV6-3|.|TRBJ2-1|TRBD2
CASSAGDGYPYNEQFF
TGTGCCAGTAGCGCGGGGGATGGGTATCCCTACAATGAGCAGTTCTTC
>TRBV12-3/TRBV12-4|few|TRBJ2-3|.
CASSLVRGSTDTQYF
TGTGCCAGCAGTTTAGTCCGGGGTTCGACAGATACGCAGTATTTT
>TRBV29-1|once|TRBJ2-1|TRBD1
CSVSTRDRGYNEQFF
TGCAGCGTTTCCACCCGGGACAGGGGCTACAATGAGCAGTTCTTC
>TRBV4-1|few|TRBJ2-7|TRBD2
CASSQDQQGGYEQYF
TGCGCCAGCAGCCAAGATCAGCAGGGAGGGTACGAGCAGTACTTC
>TRBV29-1|.|TRBJ2-1|TRBD2
CSVEDPAGYYNEQFF
TGCAGCGTTGAAGACCCAGCGGGGTACTACAATGAGCAGTTCTTC
>TRBV6-5|many|TRBJ2-3|.
CASSPRSSYGTDTQYF
TGTGCCAGCAGCCCCCGGAGTAGCTACGGCACAGATACGCAGTATTTT
>TRBV12-3/TRBV12-4|.|TRBJ2-7|.
CASSFVQKPGEQYF
TGTGCCAGCAGTTTTGTACAGAAACCGGGAGAGCAGTACTTC
>TRBV12-3/TRBV12-4|once|TRBJ1-2|.
CASSLAAGDYGYAF
TGTGCCAGCAGTTTAGCGGCAGGGGACTATGGCTACGCCTTC
>TRBV5-1|many|TRBJ2-7|TRBD2
CASSWTGGEQYF
TGCGCCAGCAGTTGGACGGGGGGCGAGCAGTACTTC
>TRBV7-2|many|TRBJ1-1|.
CASSLSRGGTEAFF
TGTGCCAGCAGCTTAAGCAGGGGAGGGACTGAAGCTTTCTTT
>TRBV7-9|few|TRBJ1-6|.
CASSLAGAGSPLHF
TGTGCCAGCAGCTTAGCCGGGGCCGGATCACCCCTCCACTTT
>TRBV4-2|.|TRBJ1-2|.
CASSQERVVGYTF
TGTGCCAGCAGCCAAGAGAGGGTAGTCGGCTACACCTTC
>TRBV20-1|.|TRBJ2-2|TRBD1
CSGLGADRANTGELFF
TGCAGTGGACTTGGAGCGGACAGGGCGAACACCGGGGAGCTGTTTTTT
>TRBV7-6|.|TRBJ2-3|TRBD2
CASRVLAGGGIPTDTQYF
TGTGCCAGCAGGGTACTAGCGGGGGGCGGGATCCCCACAGATACGCAGTATTTT
>TRBV30|many|TRBJ2-7|.
CAWSVGRGYEQYF
TGTGCCTGGAGTGTCGGCAGGGGCTACGAGCAGTACTTC
>TRBV28|.|TRBJ1-2|.
CASSFPQTNYGYTF
TGTGCCAGCAGTTTCCCCCAGACTAACTATGGCTACACCTTC
>TRBV7-9|.|TRBJ2-3|.
CASSLPAADTQYF
TGTGCCAGCAGCCTCCCGGCCGCAGATACGCAGTATTTT
>TRBV2|.|TRBJ2-3|.
CASSASTDYTDTQYF
TGTGCCAGCAGTGCCTCGACAGATTACACAGATACGCAGTATTTT
>TRBV21-1|few|TRBJ2-2|.
CASSTAHTLRAGGNTGELFF
TGTGCCAGCAGCACAGCGCACACTCTGAGAGCGGGGGGGAACACCGGGGAGCTGTTTTTT
>TRBV3-2|.|TRBJ1-5|.
CASSHGQGGQPQHF
TGTGCCAGCAGCCATGGACAGGGGGGTCAGCCCCAGCATTTT
>TRBV6-5|.|TRBJ2-5|.
CASSYSGSAETQYF
TGTGCCAGCAGTTATTCCGGCTCAGCGGAGACCCAGTACTTC
>TRBV3-1|few|TRBJ1-3|.
CASSHPAGEHRNTIYF
TGTGCCAGCAGCCACCCCGCAGGGGAACATAGAAACACCATATATTTT
>TRBV28|many|TRBJ2-7|.
CASSPGRNEQYF
TGTGCCAGCAGTCCCGGGAGAAACGAGCAGTACTTC
>TRBV7-2|many|TRBJ2-3|TRBD1
CASSLLGQWDREADTQYF
TGTGCCAGCAGCTTACTAGGACAATGGGACAGGGAGGCAGATACGCAGTATTTT
>TRBV30|many|TRBJ2-1|.
CAWSRVMSEQFF
TGTGCCTGGAGTCGGGTGATGTCCGAGCAGTTCTTC
>TRBV28|many|TRBJ2-5|TRBD2
CASSLEAGGPGETQYF
TGTGCCAGCAGTTTGGAAGCGGGAGGGCCCGGTGAGACCCAGTACTTC
>TRBV28|many|TRBJ2-7|.
CASSVRSVGYEQYF
TGTGCCAGTAGCGTTCGTAGCGTCGGCTACGAGCAGTACTTC
>TRBV28|few|TRBJ2-3|.
CASKVVEGIGAGLSTDTQYF
TGTGCCAGCAAAGTTGTCGAGGGGATAGGGGCAGGCTTAAGCACAGATACGCAGTATTTT
>TRBV12-3/TRBV12-4|few|TRBJ2-4|.
CASSLGTAPLEQYF
TGTGCCAGCAGTTTAGGGACAGCGCCGCTCGAACAGTACTTC
>TRBV6-5|.|TRBJ1-1|.
CASSTPQDGNTEALF
TGTGCCAGCAGTACCCCCCAGGACGGGAACACTGAAGCTCTCTTT